Shown below are 5 T cell receptor beta chains from a single sample sequenced in a study of control samples from healthy donors and cancer patients. Clones were read by immunoSEQ multiplex PCR, and TCRdb kept only the in-frame ones, dropping some. The table records roughly 450,000 clones, approximately 90% of them present only once. Sequenced material: PBMCs. Receptors were obtained from a man aged 35 to 55 with head and neck cancer.

The rearrangement uses TRBV19 and TRBJ2-6; 11 bases agree with TRBD1. Trimming removed 6 bases from V and 3 bases from J; junction bases left unmatched: 7. This CDR3 region has 17 residues. CDR1 LNHDA and CDR2 SQIVND come from the germline V gene (reference sequence). CDR3 in DNA: TGTGCCAGTAGGCCGGGACAGGGGGTTGGTGGGGCCAACGTCCTGACTTTC. Translated: CASRPGQGVGGANVLTF. The whole variable domain, remainder taken from reference TRBV19 and TRBJ2-6, is DGGITQSPKYLFRKEGQNVTLSCEQNLNHDAMYWYRQDPGQGLRLIYYSQIVNDFQKGDIAEGYSVSREKKESFPLTVTSAQKNPTAFYLCASRPGQGVGGANVLTFGAGSRLTVL.

V is TRBV29-1 and J is TRBJ1-1; tentative D call: TRBD1 (5 bases). The CDR3 is 16 residues long. V was shortened by 4 bases and J by 2 bases, with 20 bases between the two germline ends. Per germline, CDR1 SQVTM and CDR2 ANQGSEA. Here the CDR3 reads CSVVAIRQGINTEAFF. The CDR3 DNA reads TGCAGCGTTGTGGCTATCAGGCAGGGCATCAACACTGAAGCTTTCTTT. Full variable domain (missing parts from reference TRBV29-1 and TRBJ1-1): SAVISQKPSRDICQRGTSLTIQCQVDSQVTMMFWYRQQPGQSLTLIATANQGSEATYESGFVIDKFPISRPNLTFSTLTVSNMSPEDSSIYLCSVVAIRQGINTEAFFGQGTRLTVV.

CDR3 DNA sequence: TGTGCCTGGAGCGCTTATACAGGGGTTAACATTCAGTACTTC. This sequence encodes CAWSAYTGVNIQYF. The chain uses TRBV30 and TRBJ2-4; 7 bases line up with TRBD1. The CDR3 runs to 14 residues. Germline trimming cut 3 bases from V and 7 bases from J; bases unmatched to any gene: 9. CDR1 and CDR2 (germline): GTSNPN, SVGIG (reference sequence).

The chain has TRBV6-6 and TRBJ2-7; TRBD1 might be the D (6 bases). Trimming took off 2 bases at V and 3 bases at J, with 14 bases between the two ends. Per germline, CDR1 MNHNY and CDR2 SVGAGI (reference sequence). This CDR3 is built from 15 residues. The CDR3 sequence is CASSYGQNIYYEQYF. CDR3 sequence (DNA): TGTGCCAGCAGTTACGGACAGAACATTTACTACGAGCAGTACTTC.

The chain recombines TRBV12-3 or TRBV12-4 with TRBJ1-2, with D unclear. There are 13 residues in the CDR3. V lost 2 bases and J lost 1, with 5 bases in between. The CDR3 sequence is CASSLNSNYGYTF. The CDR3 DNA follows: TGTGCCAGCAGTTTAAACAGTAACTATGGCTACACCTTC.